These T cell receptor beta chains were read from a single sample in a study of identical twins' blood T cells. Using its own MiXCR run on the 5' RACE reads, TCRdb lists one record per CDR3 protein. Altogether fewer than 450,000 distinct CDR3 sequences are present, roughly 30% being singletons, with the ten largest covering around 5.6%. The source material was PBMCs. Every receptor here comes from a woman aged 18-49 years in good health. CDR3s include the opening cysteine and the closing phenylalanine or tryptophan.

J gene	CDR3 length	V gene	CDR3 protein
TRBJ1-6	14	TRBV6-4	CASSEGADNSPLHF
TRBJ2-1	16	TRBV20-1	CSASRRAGVSFHEQFF
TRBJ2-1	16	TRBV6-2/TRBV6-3	CASSPLSGMTYNEQFF
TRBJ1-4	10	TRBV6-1	CASREEKLFF
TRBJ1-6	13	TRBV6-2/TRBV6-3	CASSYSENSPLHF
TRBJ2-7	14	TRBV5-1	CASSRDRPSYEQYF
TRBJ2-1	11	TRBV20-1	CSARWDNEQFF
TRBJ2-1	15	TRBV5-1	CASSLNDRPYNEQFF
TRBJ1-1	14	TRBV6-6	CASRYFFTNTEAFF
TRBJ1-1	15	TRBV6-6	CATTGGLVLNTEAFF
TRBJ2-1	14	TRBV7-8	CASSFSRGGNEQFF
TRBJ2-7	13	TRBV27	CASSPRQGYGQYF
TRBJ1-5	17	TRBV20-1	CSAREGARMYSNQPQHF
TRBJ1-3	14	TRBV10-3	CAIMEKDSGNTIYF
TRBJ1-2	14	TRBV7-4	CASIRQGYNYGYTF
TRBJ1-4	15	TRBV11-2	CASSWGRTGGEKLFF
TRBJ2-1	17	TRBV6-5	CASSYSPTSGGENEQFF
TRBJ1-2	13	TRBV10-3	CAIRLSSGGGYTF
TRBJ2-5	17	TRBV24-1	CATSPASGTHNQETQYF
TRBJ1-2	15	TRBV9	CASSVAAGPDYGYTF
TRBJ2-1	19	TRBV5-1	CASSLVTAQSSRSYNEQFF
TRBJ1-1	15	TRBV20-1	CSARDPDRANTEAFF
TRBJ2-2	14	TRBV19	CASRVQRGAGELFF
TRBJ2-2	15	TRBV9	CASSLAGGQSGELFF
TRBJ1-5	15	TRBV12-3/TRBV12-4	CASSPGQALNQPQHF
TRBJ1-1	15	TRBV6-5	CASSTRQTRTDEAFF
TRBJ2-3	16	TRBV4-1	CASSQGYAGGQDTQYF
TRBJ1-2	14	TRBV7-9	CASSPSEEYYGYTF
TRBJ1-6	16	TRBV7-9	CASSPKTEAWGSPLHF
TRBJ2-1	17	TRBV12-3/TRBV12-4	CASITDSRAGGFDEQFF
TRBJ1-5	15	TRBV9	CASSVGGNSNQPQHF
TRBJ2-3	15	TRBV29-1	CSVDSGTFSTDTQYF
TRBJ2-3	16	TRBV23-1	CASSSRGSYSTDTQYF